This T cell receptor beta chain was documented in a study of blood T cell repertoires in COVID-19. Study at large: The cDNA or gDNA used as material had been derived from T cells, B-cell-depleted T cells, or PBMCs.

Clones were read by immunoSEQ multiplex PCR, and TCRdb kept only the in-frame ones, dropping some. Among a few hundred thousand clones, approximately 90% were seen once, and the ten largest hold just over 0.85%. Germline V gene sequence: CDR1 LNHDA, CDR2 SQIVND (reference sequence). V lost 3 bases and J lost 10, with 13 bases in between. CDR3 length equals 14 residues. Everyone who took part was roughly 18 to 89 years old, and they came from 24 US areas. The receptor was isolated from a woman in her forties who had been exposed to COVID-19. Sequencing used PBMCs or T cells enriched from blood (not recorded which). The chain carries TRBV19 and TRBJ1-6; D remains unclear. The CDR3 here is CASSIDGNRSPLHF. The CDR3 DNA reads TGTGCCAGTAGTATTGACGGGAACCGATCACCCCTCCACTTT.